This TCR beta chain derives from a study of blood T cell repertoires in COVID-19. In the study overall: COVID-19 samples from acute and convalescent phases originated in the United States, Italy and Spain.

Produced via immunoSEQ multiplex PCR; TCRdb's table is partial and in-frame only. The sample includes 310,000 or so clones, about 86% of them seen just once. The CDR3 contains 16 residues. The ends lost 6 bases at V and 2 bases at J; junction bases unmatched: 11. CDR1 and CDR2 from the germline V gene are MRHNA and SNTAGT. The rearrangement joins TRBV6-4 to TRBJ2-7; TRBD1 agrees at 9 bases. The sequence was collected from a woman in her 50s with acute or convalescent COVID-19. Sequencing input: peripheral blood. The CDR3 region is CASSETRRQGAYEQYV. As DNA, the CDR3 is TGTGCCAGCAGCGAAACGAGGAGACAGGGGGCCTACGAGCAGTACGTC.